The 21 T cell receptor beta chains reported below all come from one sample, sequenced in a study of cytomegalovirus exposure and HLA in healthy donors. Measured with immunoSEQ multiplex PCR; TCRdb has only the in-frame clones, and not every one. The sample includes around 70,000 clones, 94% of them seen just once. Sequenced material: PBMCs. These receptor sequences come from a woman between 18 and 29 years old in good health and CMV-seropositive.

The rearrangement links TRBV4-2 to TRBJ1-4; D might be TRBD1 (5 bases). Per the germline V gene, CDR1 is LGHNA and CDR2 is YNFKEQ. V lost 4 bases and J 8 bases, leaving 14 bases between the germline ends. This CDR3 has 14 residues. CDR3 sequence reads: CASSPGEPLEKLFF. In DNA, the CDR3 is TGTGCCAGCAGCCCGGGGGAGCCCCTCGAAAAACTGTTTTTT.

J is TRBJ2-5 and V is TRBV7-2; TRBD2 agrees at 10 bases. This CDR3 region has 15 residues. V shed 5 bases, J shed 3 bases, and the junction held 6 bases outside the gene matches. Germline assignment: CDR1 SGHTA and CDR2 FQGNSA. The CDR3 bases are TGTGCCAGCAGCCCCTCCCTAGCGGGGGAAGAGACCCAGTACTTC. Translating it yields CASSPSLAGEETQYF.

V usage is TRBV7-6 and J usage is TRBJ2-6; 10 bases are a match to TRBD1. CDR1 is SGHVS, CDR2 FNYEAQ, per germline. Trimming at V came to 5 bases and at J to 1 base, leaving 8 bases not matched to a gene. The CDR3 is made up of 18 amino acids. The DNA for the CDR3 is TGTGCCAGCAGCCCAACGGGACAGGGGAGTTCTGGGGCCAACGTCCTGACTTTC. Amino acid sequence: CASSPTGQGSSGANVLTF.

The chain combines TRBV5-4 with TRBJ2-7; possibly TRBD1 for D (6 bases). The V gene's germline CDR1 is SGHNT and CDR2 YYREEE (reference sequence). V was pared by 7 bases and J by 6 bases, with 17 bases between. This CDR3 has 13 amino acids. CDR3 bases: TGTGCCAGCGTTGAAGGGGGAACTAGCGAGCAGTACTTC. Translated, it gives CASVEGGTSEQYF. Drawing the rest from reference TRBV5-4 and TRBJ2-7, the complete variable domain is ETGVTQSPTHLIKTRGQQVTLRCSSQSGHNTVSWYQQALGQGPQFIFQYYREEENGRGNFPPRFSGLQFPNYSSELNVNALELDDSALYLCASVEGGTSEQYFGPGTRLTVT.

As concerns this clone: One junction end disagrees with the germline gene, perhaps due to a read error. The chain is built from TRBV27 and TRBJ1-6; TRBD1 matches at 7 bases. The CDR3 totals 15 residues. Germline CDR1 reads MNHEY; CDR2 reads SMNVEV (reference sequence). The CDR3 DNA reads as TGTGCCAGCTTAACCTCGGGACAGAGCAATTCACCCATCCACTTT. Translating gives CASLTSGQSNSPIHF.

The V and J genes are TRBV19 and TRBJ2-7; TRBD2 matches 11 bases. There are 15 residues in the CDR3. Germline CDR1 and CDR2: LNHDA and SQIVND (reference sequence). J gave up 5 bases and V 7 bases, and 10 bases lay outside the gene matches. CDR3 loop: CASTTTSGRDNEQYF. The CDR3 region has the DNA TGTGCCAGTACCACAACTAGCGGGAGAGATAACGAGCAGTACTTC.

The rearrangement links TRBV9 to TRBJ2-5; D is unclear. V was cut by 1 base and J by 5 bases, with 15 bases left in between. Germline loops: CDR1 SGDLS, CDR2 YYNGEE. The CDR3 is 15 residues long. CDR3: CASSVIANYAETQYF. The DNA for the CDR3 is TGTGCCAGCAGCGTAATAGCAAACTACGCTGAGACCCAGTACTTC.

V usage is TRBV18 and J usage is TRBJ2-7, with D possibly TRBD1 on 5 matching bases. V was shortened by 3 bases and J by 4 bases, with 13 bases between the two germline ends. The CDR3 is made up of 14 amino acids. Per the germline V gene, CDR1 is KGHSH and CDR2 is LQKENI. CDR3 bases: TGTGCCAGCTCACCCCGAGACAGAACTTACGAGCAGTACTTC. Protein product: CASSPRDRTYEQYF. Complete variable domain (other parts from reference TRBV18 and TRBJ2-7): NAGVMQNPRHLVRRRGQEARLRCSPMKGHSHVYWYRQLPEEGLKFMVYLQKENIIDESGMPKERFSAEFPKEGPSILRIQQVVRGDSAAYFCASSPRDRTYEQYFGPGTRLTVT.

This clone was recorded a few times. This chain links TRBV5-1 with TRBJ2-7; D is uncertain. This CDR3 has 12 amino acids. Germline-derived CDR1 and CDR2 are SGHRS and YFSETQ. The V gene lost 0 bases and the J gene lost 4 bases, with 5 bases spanning the gap. CDR3 DNA sequence: TGCGCCAGCAGCTTGGACCAGTACGAGCAGTACTTC. This encodes CASSLDQYEQYF.

V gene TRBV30 combines with J gene TRBJ2-5, with D perhaps matching TRBD1 (6 bases). The CDR3 runs to 12 residues. Germline lookup yields CDR1 GTSNPN and CDR2 SVGIG (reference sequence). Trimming took off 7 bases at V and 9 bases at J, with 18 bases between the two ends. The CDR3 loop reads CASYPGPGAQYF. The DNA of the CDR3 is TGTGCCTCCTACCCGGGACCAGGGGCCCAGTACTTC.

The rearrangement links TRBV9 to TRBJ2-3; tentatively, D is TRBD1 (5 bases). Trimming removed 3 bases at V and 0 bases at J, with 8 bases between. This CDR3 is 14 amino acids long. The germline gives CDR1 SGDLS, CDR2 YYNGEE. The chain's CDR3 is CASSEGLSTDTQYF. The DNA of the CDR3 is TGTGCCAGCAGCGAGGGGCTCAGCACAGATACGCAGTATTTT.

The sample holds one count of this clone. V and J are TRBV4-3 and TRBJ2-7, with TRBD1 identical over 10 bases. CDR3 size: 15 residues. After removal of 0 bases from V and 5 bases from J, the junction contained 4 bases not matched to a gene. Germline CDR1 and CDR2: LGHNA and YSLEER. DNA of the CDR3: TGCGCCAGCAGCCAAGATTGGACAGGGGGGAACGAGCAGTACTTC. Translated, it gives CASSQDWTGGNEQYF.

The chain recombines TRBV7-9 with TRBJ1-1; D is ambiguous. Germline CDR1 SEHNR, CDR2 FQNEAQ (reference sequence). V lost 5 bases, J lost 7 bases, and 14 bases lay in between. CDR3 size: 13 residues. The CDR3 loop reads CASSRRMEDEAFF. CDR3 in DNA: TGTGCCAGCAGCCGGCGCATGGAGGATGAAGCTTTCTTT.

The J gene is TRBJ1-1, the V gene TRBV4-3; no clear D gene. The CDR3 consists of 15 residues. The germline CDR1 and CDR2 sequences are LGHNA and YSLEER. V was cut by 4 bases and J by 4 bases, with 16 bases left in between. The CDR3 spells CASSPSRAISTEAFF. The DNA for the CDR3 is TGCGCCAGCAGCCCCTCGAGGGCCATATCCACTGAAGCTTTCTTT.

The chain uses TRBV19 and TRBJ1-1; D not resolved. CDR3 length: 13 amino acids. Germline CDR1 LNHDA, CDR2 SQIVND (reference sequence). Trimming removed 7 bases at V and 4 bases at J, with 13 bases between. The DNA for the CDR3 is TGTGCCAGTATATCCCCTGAGAGCACTGAAGCTTTCTTT. It is translated as CASISPESTEAFF. Combining the CDR3 with reference TRBV19 and TRBJ1-1 gives the whole variable domain DGGITQSPKYLFRKEGQNVTLSCEQNLNHDAMYWYRQDPGQGLRLIYYSQIVNDFQKGDIAEGYSVSREKKESFPLTVTSAQKNPTAFYLCASISPESTEAFFGQGTRLTVV.

V is TRBV29-1 and J is TRBJ2-7; 7 bases match TRBD1. CDR3 length: 12 residues. Germline trimming cut 7 bases from V and 3 bases from J; bases unmatched to any gene: 6. Germline lookup yields CDR1 SQVTM and CDR2 ANQGSEA. The CDR3 protein is CSAGQRDYEQYF. Here the CDR3 DNA reads TGCAGCGCGGGACAGAGAGACTACGAGCAGTACTTC.

The chain employs TRBV7-2 and TRBJ1-1; D unclear. The CDR3 runs to 14 residues. V lost 5 bases and J 3 bases, leaving 13 bases between the germline ends. The germline gives CDR1 SGHTA, CDR2 FQGNSA. As DNA, the CDR3 is TGTGCCAGCAGCCTAACTAGCGGGGACACTGAAGCTTTCTTT. It translates to CASSLTSGDTEAFF.

The chain recombines TRBV7-9 with TRBJ2-7, with 7 nucleotides matching TRBD2. The ends lost 2 bases at V and 3 bases at J; junction bases unmatched: 7. The CDR3 sequence is 15 residues long. The germline V gene has CDR1 SEHNR and CDR2 FQNEAQ (reference sequence). CDR3 in amino acids: CASSLKFGGVYEQYF. CDR3 sequence (DNA): TGTGCCAGCAGCTTAAAGTTTGGGGGGGTCTACGAGCAGTACTTC.

The rearrangement links TRBV6-6 to TRBJ2-7; weak D call: TRBD1 (6 bases). The CDR3 loop spans 12 amino acids. Trimming pared 6 bases from V and 6 bases from J, leaving 12 bases between. The V gene's germline CDR1 is MNHNY and CDR2 SVGAGI (reference sequence). The CDR3, as DNA: TGTGCCAGCAGGCCGGGACAAGGCGAGCAGTACTTC. It specifies CASRPGQGEQYF.

The rearrangement uses TRBV12-5 and TRBJ1-1, with D tentatively TRBD1 (6 bases). Per germline, CDR1 LGHNT and CDR2 FRNRAP. Between the trimmed V and J ends, which lost 5 bases and 2 bases, there was a span of 12 bases. The CDR3 runs to 14 residues. The CDR3 coding sequence is TGTGCTAGTGGTGCCGGACAGTTAAACACTGAAGCTTTCTTT. As protein: CASGAGQLNTEAFF.

The chain couples TRBV10-3 to TRBJ1-5; TRBD1 matches at 10 bases. The CDR3 spans 16 residues. Germline CDR1 reads ENHRY; CDR2 reads SYGVKD. J was trimmed by 4 bases and V by 6 bases; bases with no gene match: 9. CDR3 loop: CAIRAHGTGENQPQHF. The CDR3 DNA reads as TGTGCCATCAGAGCCCACGGGACAGGGGAAAATCAGCCCCAGCATTTT.